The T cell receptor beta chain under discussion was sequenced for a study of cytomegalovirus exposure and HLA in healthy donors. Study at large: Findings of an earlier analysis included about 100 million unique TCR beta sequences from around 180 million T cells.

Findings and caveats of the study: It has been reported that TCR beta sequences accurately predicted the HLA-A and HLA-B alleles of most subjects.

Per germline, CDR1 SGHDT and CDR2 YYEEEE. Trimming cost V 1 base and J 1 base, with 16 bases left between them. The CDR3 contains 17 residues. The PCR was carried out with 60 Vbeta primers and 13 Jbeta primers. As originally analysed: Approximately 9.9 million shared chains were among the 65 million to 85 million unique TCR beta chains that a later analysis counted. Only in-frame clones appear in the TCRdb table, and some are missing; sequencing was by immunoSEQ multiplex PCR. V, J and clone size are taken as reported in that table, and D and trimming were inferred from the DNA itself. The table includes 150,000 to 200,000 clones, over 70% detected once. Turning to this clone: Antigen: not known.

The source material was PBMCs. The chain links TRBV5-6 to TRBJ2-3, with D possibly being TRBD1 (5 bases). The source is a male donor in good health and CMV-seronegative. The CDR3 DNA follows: TGTGCCAGCAGCTTGACCGCAGGGTTCTCACGCACAGATACGCAGTATTTT. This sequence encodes CASSLTAGFSRTDTQYF. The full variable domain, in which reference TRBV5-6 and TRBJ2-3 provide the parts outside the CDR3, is DAGVTQSPTHLIKTRGQQVTLRCSPKSGHDTVSWYQQALGQGPQFIFQYYEEEERQRGNFPDRFSGHQFPNYSSELNVNALLLGDSALYLCASSLTAGFSRTDTQYFGPGTRLTVL.